A single sample gave rise to the 8 T cell receptor beta chains below, sequenced in a study of blood T cell repertoires in COVID-19. This table comes from immunoSEQ multiplex PCR, and its TCRdb copy is limited to in-frame clones, with some not included. The sample lists 250,000 or so clones, around 90% seen once, with roughly 2.2% in the top ten. The sample taken for sequencing was peripheral blood. Source of these receptors: a woman aged 55-75 years with COVID-19, enrolled during active disease.

V is TRBV7-8 and J is TRBJ2-7; D perhaps matches TRBD1 (5 bases). Per the germline V gene, CDR1 is SGHVS and CDR2 is FQNEAQ. There are 15 residues in the CDR3. Trimming shortened V by 4 bases and J by 2 bases, and 15 bases separated the two germline ends. The CDR3, as DNA: TGTGCCAGCAGCTCAGGTCGGCAGGGCACCTACGAGCAGTACTTC. Protein sequence: CASSSGRQGTYEQYF.

The V gene is TRBV6-6, the J gene TRBJ2-1; D not certain. CDR1 and CDR2 from the germline V gene are MNHNY and SVGAGI (reference sequence). The V gene lost 6 bases and the J gene lost 6 bases, with 12 bases spanning the gap. The CDR3 extends over 13 amino acids. This CDR3 is CASSPASVNEQFF. The CDR3 DNA reads as TGTGCCAGCAGCCCCGCGAGCGTCAATGAGCAGTTCTTC.

This clone has just a few counts. The chain joins TRBV4-2 to TRBJ1-5; possible D gene TRBD1, 6 bases. Germline V gene data show CDR1 as LGHNA and CDR2 as YNFKEQ. Trimming left V 4 bases short and J 6 bases short, with 7 bases between. The CDR3 is 12 amino acids. The DNA for the CDR3 is TGTGCCAGCAGCCTGGGGGCTCAGCCCCAGCATTTT. Protein product: CASSLGAQPQHF.

The chain recombines TRBV20-1 with TRBJ2-7, with D possibly being TRBD1 (6 bases). Between the trimmed V and J ends, which lost 5 bases and 5 bases, there was a span of 10 bases. CDR3 length equals 11 residues. Germline CDR1 is DFQATT and CDR2 is SNEGSKA (reference sequence). The CDR3 bases are TGCAGTGCTCCACAGGGAAACGAGCAGTACTTC. This translates into CSAPQGNEQYF.

The chain recombines TRBV7-3 with TRBJ2-3, with 9 bases lining up with TRBD2. Looked up from germline, CDR1 is SGHTA and CDR2 is FQGTGA. CDR3 length: 15 amino acids. Losses at the gene ends were 4 bases for V and 1 base for J; bases not matched to a gene: 3. In nucleotides, the CDR3 is TGTGCCAGCAGCTACGGGACTAGCCGCACAGATACGCAGTATTTT. Protein product: CASSYGTSRTDTQYF.

This chain links TRBV5-1 with TRBJ1-1; 7 bases map to TRBD1. CDR1 SGHRS and CDR2 YFSETQ come from the germline V gene. The V gene end was trimmed by 4 bases and the J gene end by 5 bases; junction bases not matched to a gene: 5. CDR3 size: 13 residues. In DNA, the CDR3 is TGCGCCAGCAGCAGGGGGCAGGGGACTGAAGCTTTCTTT. It translates to CASSRGQGTEAFF.

This chain connects TRBV5-8 to TRBJ1-5, with 8 bases aligning to TRBD1. Germline V gene sequence: CDR1 SGHTS, CDR2 YDEGEE. This CDR3 is 15 amino acids long. V dropped 4 bases and J dropped 1; count of bases not matched to a gene: 4. The CDR3 spells CASSKGQASNQPQHF. The CDR3 region has the DNA TGTGCCAGCAGCAAGGGACAGGCCAGCAATCAGCCCCAGCATTTT.

The chain is built from TRBV2 and TRBJ1-6; 7 bases line up with TRBD1. This CDR3 contains 14 residues. V lost 8 bases to trimming and J lost 6 bases; unmatched junction nucleotides: 7. Germline CDR1 SNHLY, CDR2 FYNNEI. CDR3 residues: CASGEGQINSPLHF. The CDR3 DNA reads as TGTGCCAGCGGAGAGGGACAGATTAATTCACCCCTCCACTTT. The full variable domain, its missing parts supplied by reference TRBV2 and TRBJ1-6, is EPEVTQTPSHQVTQMGQEVILRCVPISNHLYFYWYRQILGQKVEFLVSFYNNEISEKSEIFDDQFSVERPDGSNFTLKIRSTKLEDSAMYFCASGEGQINSPLHFGNGTRLTVT.